These T cell receptor beta chains were read from a single sample in a study of blood T cells in healthy people across ages. TCRdb independently ran MiXCR on the 5' RACE reads; one entry per CDR3 protein. The data show over 1.5 million distinct CDR3 sequences, about 50% seen once. Sequenced input: blood. The source of these receptors is a woman in her 40s in good health. Each CDR3 is given with its conserved first and last residue. D genes are given only for firm matches. Expanded clones are given a class, and other clones once, few, many or no size at all.

J gene,D gene,V gene,clone size,CDR3 DNA,CDR3 protein
TRBJ1-4,-,TRBV25-1,few,TGTGCCAGCAGTGAATCCGGCGGACTTGAAAAACTGTTTTTT,CASSESGGLEKLFF
TRBJ2-4,TRBD1,TRBV6-5,-,TGTGCCACCATGACAGGGGAAAACATTCAGTACTTC,CATMTGENIQYF
TRBJ1-6,-,TRBV6-5,-,TGTGCCAGCAGTTCCGGCATTTGGTCACCCCTCCACTTT,CASSSGIWSPLHF
TRBJ2-1,TRBD2,TRBV7-2,-,TGTGCCAGCAGCACTACTAGCGGATGGGGGAATGAGCAGTTCTTC,CASSTTSGWGNEQFF
TRBJ2-3,-,TRBV5-1,few,TGTGCCAGCAGTTTAGTCGAGGGCACAGATACGCAGTATTTT,CASSLVEGTDTQYF
TRBJ2-1,TRBD2,TRBV20-1,few,TGCAGTGCTTTGCCCTCTAGCGGGGTGAGGATAGTGCAGTTCTTC,CSALPSSGVRIVQFF
TRBJ2-3,-,TRBV7-3,few,TGTGCCAGCAGCTTCCTCCCAACGGGATCAGATACGCAGTATTTT,CASSFLPTGSDTQYF
TRBJ1-4,-,TRBV5-1,-,TGCGCCAGCAAACAAGGGGGGACTAATGAAAAACTGTTTTTT,CASKQGGTNEKLFF
TRBJ2-5,TRBD1,TRBV5-6,-,TGTGCCAGCAGCTTGCCAGGGGGTAACCAAGAGACCCAGTACTTT,CASSLPGGNQETQYF
TRBJ2-1,-,TRBV12-3/TRBV12-4,-,TGTGCCAGCAGTGCAGTCCTGGGGTTGGACAATGAGCAGTTCTTC,CASSAVLGLDNEQFF